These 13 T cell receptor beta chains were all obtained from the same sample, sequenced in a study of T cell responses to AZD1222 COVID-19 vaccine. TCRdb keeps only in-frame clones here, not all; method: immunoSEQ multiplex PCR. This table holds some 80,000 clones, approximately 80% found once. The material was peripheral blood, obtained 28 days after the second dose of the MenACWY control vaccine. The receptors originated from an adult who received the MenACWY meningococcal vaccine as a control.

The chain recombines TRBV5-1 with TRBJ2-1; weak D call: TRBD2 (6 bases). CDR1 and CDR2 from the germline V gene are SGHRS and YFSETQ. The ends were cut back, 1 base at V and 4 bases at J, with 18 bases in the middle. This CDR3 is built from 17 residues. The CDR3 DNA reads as TGCGCCAGCAGCTTGATAGATGGAGGGGCCCAGTACAATGAGCAGTTCTTC. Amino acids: CASSLIDGGAQYNEQFF.

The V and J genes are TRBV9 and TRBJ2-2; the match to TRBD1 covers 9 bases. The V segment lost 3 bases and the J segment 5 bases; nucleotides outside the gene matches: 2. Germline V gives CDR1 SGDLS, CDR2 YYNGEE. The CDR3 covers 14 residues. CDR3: CASSGGQGTGELFF. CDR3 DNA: TGTGCCAGCAGCGGGGGACAGGGAACCGGGGAGCTGTTTTTT.

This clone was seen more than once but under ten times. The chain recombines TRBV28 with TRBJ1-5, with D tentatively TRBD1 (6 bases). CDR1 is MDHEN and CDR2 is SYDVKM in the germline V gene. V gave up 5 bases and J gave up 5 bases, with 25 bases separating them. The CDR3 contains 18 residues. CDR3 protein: CASSLSQGLGSIDQPQHF. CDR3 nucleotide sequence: TGTGCCAGCAGTCTATCACAGGGTCTGGGCTCGATAGATCAGCCCCAGCATTTT.

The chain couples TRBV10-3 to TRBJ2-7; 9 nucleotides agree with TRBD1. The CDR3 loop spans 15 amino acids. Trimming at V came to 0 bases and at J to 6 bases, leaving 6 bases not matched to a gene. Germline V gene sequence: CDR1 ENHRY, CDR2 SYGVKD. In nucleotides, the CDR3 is TGTGCCATCAGTGAGTCGAGGACAGGGGAGGTCGAGCAGTACTTC. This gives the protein CAISESRTGEVEQYF.

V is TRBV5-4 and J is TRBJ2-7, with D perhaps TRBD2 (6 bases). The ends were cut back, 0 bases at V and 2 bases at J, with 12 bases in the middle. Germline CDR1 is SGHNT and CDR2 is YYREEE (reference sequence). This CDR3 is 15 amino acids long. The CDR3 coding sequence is TGTGCCAGCAGCTTGGGTAGCGGCTCTACCTACGAGCAGTACTTC. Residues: CASSLGSGSTYEQYF. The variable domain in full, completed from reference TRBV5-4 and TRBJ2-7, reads ETGVTQSPTHLIKTRGQQVTLRCSSQSGHNTVSWYQQALGQGPQFIFQYYREEENGRGNFPPRFSGLQFPNYSSELNVNALELDDSALYLCASSLGSGSTYEQYFGPGTRLTVT.

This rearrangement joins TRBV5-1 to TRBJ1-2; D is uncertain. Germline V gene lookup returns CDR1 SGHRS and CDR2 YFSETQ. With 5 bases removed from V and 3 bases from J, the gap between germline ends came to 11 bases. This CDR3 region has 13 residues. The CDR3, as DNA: TGCGCCAGCAGTCTTGACGGATACTATGGCTACACCTTC. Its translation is CASSLDGYYGYTF.

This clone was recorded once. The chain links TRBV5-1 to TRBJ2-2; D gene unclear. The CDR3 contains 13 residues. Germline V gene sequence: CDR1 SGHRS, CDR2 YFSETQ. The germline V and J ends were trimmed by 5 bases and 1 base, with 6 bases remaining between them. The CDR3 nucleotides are TGCGCCAGCAGATCCGTGAACACCGGGGAGCTGTTTTTT. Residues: CASRSVNTGELFF.

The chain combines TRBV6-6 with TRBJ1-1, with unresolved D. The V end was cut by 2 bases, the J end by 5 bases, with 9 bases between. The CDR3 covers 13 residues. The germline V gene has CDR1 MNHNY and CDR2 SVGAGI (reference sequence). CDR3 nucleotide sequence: TGTGCCAGCAGTTACAAAAGGGATACTGAAGCTTTCTTT. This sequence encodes CASSYKRDTEAFF.

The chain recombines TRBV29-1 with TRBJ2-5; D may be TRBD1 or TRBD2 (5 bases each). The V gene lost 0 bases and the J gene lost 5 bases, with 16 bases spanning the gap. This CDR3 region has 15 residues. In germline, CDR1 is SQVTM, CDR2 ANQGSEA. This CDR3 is CSVEDGAQPGETQYF. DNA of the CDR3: TGCAGCGTTGAAGATGGGGCTCAACCGGGGGAGACCCAGTACTTC.

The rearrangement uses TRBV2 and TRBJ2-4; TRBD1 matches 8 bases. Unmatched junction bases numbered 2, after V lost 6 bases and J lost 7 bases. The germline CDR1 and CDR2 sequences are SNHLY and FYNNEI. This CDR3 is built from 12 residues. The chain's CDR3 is CASSRQGNIQYF. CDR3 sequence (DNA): TGTGCCAGCAGCCGACAGGGGAACATTCAGTACTTC.

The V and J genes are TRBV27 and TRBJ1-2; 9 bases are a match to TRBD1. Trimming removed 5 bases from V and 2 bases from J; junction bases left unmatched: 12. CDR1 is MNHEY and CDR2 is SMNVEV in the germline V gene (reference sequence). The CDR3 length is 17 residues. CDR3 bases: TGTGCCAGCAGTCTTTACTCGGGGGACAGGGACAACTATGGCTACACCTTC. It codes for CASSLYSGDRDNYGYTF.

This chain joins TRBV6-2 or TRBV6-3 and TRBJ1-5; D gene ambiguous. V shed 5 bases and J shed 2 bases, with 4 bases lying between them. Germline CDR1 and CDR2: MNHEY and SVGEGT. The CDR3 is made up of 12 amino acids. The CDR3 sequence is CASSRRNQPQHF. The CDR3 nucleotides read TGTGCCAGCAGTAGGCGCAATCAGCCCCAGCATTTT.

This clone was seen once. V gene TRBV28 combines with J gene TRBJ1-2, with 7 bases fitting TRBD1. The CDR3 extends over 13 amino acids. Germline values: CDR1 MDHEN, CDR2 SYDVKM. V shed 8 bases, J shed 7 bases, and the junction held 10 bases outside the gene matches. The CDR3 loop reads CASEMEGAGGYTF. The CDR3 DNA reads TGTGCCAGCGAAATGGAGGGGGCTGGTGGCTACACCTTC.